A single sample gave rise to the 13 T cell receptor beta chains below, sequenced in a study of blood T cell repertoires in COVID-19. Repertoires were generated with immunoSEQ multiplex PCR, while TCRdb's copy carries only in-frame clones and drops some. The sample shows 250,000 or so clones, around 90% of them seen only once. Sequenced input: PBMCs or T cells enriched from blood (not recorded which). The receptor set was obtained from a young woman with acute COVID-19.

The chain uses TRBV9 and TRBJ2-2; perhaps TRBD2 as D (7 bases). The germline gives CDR1 SGDLS, CDR2 YYNGEE. V lost 4 bases, J lost 7 bases, and 20 bases lay in between. The CDR3 extends over 16 amino acids. CDR3 sequence (DNA): TGTGCCAGCAGCCTCCATGATGGAGGGGGGGGCGGGGAGCTGTTTTTT. It translates to CASSLHDGGGGGELFF.

The rearrangement links TRBV5-6 to TRBJ2-1; the match to TRBD2 covers 10 bases. There are 16 residues in the CDR3. Trimming took 0 bases from V and 5 from J; bases not matched to a gene: 5. CDR1 is SGHDT, CDR2 YYEEEE, per germline. The CDR3 DNA reads as TGTGCCAGCAGCTTGGTTTTAGCGGGGGGCCACAATGAGCAGTTCTTC. The encoded protein is CASSLVLAGGHNEQFF.

The chain joins TRBV19 to TRBJ1-2; TRBD1 aligns across 11 bases. The trim removed 6 bases at V and 0 bases at J, leaving 15 bases unmatched. CDR3 length equals 19 residues. In germline, CDR1 is LNHDA, CDR2 SQIVND (reference sequence). CDR3 DNA: TGTGCCAGTAGGGAACCCTATTGGACAGGGGGCTATCCTAACTATGGCTACACCTTC. It encodes CASREPYWTGGYPNYGYTF.

The chain combines TRBV2 with TRBJ1-1, with 9 nucleotides matching TRBD1. Germline values: CDR1 SNHLY, CDR2 FYNNEI. J gave up 11 bases and V 6 bases, and 13 bases lay outside the gene matches. The CDR3 is 14 residues long. The CDR3 nucleotides are TGTGCCAGCAGGGAACATGGACAGGGGAGGAGCGCTTTCTTT. This encodes CASREHGQGRSAFF.

The V call is TRBV12-5, the J call TRBJ2-1, with TRBD2 matching over 12 bases. Per the germline V gene, CDR1 is LGHNT and CDR2 is FRNRAP. This CDR3 has 16 amino acids. The trim removed 2 bases at V and 5 bases at J, leaving 4 bases unmatched. This CDR3 is CASGLSSGGANNEQFF. The DNA for the CDR3 is TGTGCTAGTGGTTTGTCTAGCGGGGGGGCCAACAATGAGCAGTTCTTC.

The chain uses TRBV29-1 and TRBJ2-3, with 14 bases that match TRBD2. The CDR3 extends over 16 amino acids. CDR1 and CDR2 from the germline V gene are SQVTM and ANQGSEA. The junction had 4 bases not matched to a gene; V was cut back by 4 bases and J by 1 base. The CDR3 is CSVGVGLAGGTDTQYF. The CDR3 coding sequence is TGCAGCGTTGGTGTGGGACTAGCGGGGGGCACAGATACGCAGTATTTT.

J is TRBJ2-7 and V is TRBV3-1 (or the pseudogene TRBV3-2); D ambiguous. In germline, CDR1 is LGHDT, CDR2 YNNKEL (reference sequence). This CDR3 is built from 13 residues. Trimming removed 3 bases at V and 5 bases at J, with 11 bases between. CDR3 coding DNA: TGTGCCAGCAGCCACCCGAGAACCCACGAGCAGTACTTC. As protein: CASSHPRTHEQYF.

The gene calls are TRBV29-1 and TRBJ1-2; weak D call: TRBD1 (6 bases). CDR1 is SQVTM, CDR2 ANQGSEA, per germline. V was pared by 1 base and J by 4 bases, with 13 bases between. The length of the CDR3 is 14 residues. The CDR3 bases are TGCAGCGTTGAAGGGGAGGGGGGTCCCTATGGCTACACCTTC. Encoded protein: CSVEGEGGPYGYTF.

The V gene is TRBV19, the J gene TRBJ2-1; 10 bases align to TRBD2. This CDR3 spans 15 amino acids. Germline V gene data show CDR1 as LNHDA and CDR2 as SQIVND (reference sequence). Unmatched junction bases numbered 7, after V lost 4 bases and J lost 7 bases. CDR3 bases: TGTGCCAGTAGTACTAGCGGGGGTCCGGGGAATGAGCAGTTCTTC. Encoded protein: CASSTSGGPGNEQFF.

The rearrangement joins TRBV3-1 (or the pseudogene TRBV3-2) to TRBJ1-2; no definite D call. Between the trimmed V and J ends, which lost 5 bases and 5 bases, there was a span of 18 bases. CDR1 is LGHDT, CDR2 YNNKEL, per germline (reference sequence). The CDR3 consists of 15 residues. The CDR3 here is CASSSPGEELYGYTF. Written as DNA, the CDR3 is TGTGCCAGCAGCTCCCCCGGGGAGGAGTTATATGGCTACACCTTC.

This chain connects TRBV6-4 to TRBJ1-1; D is unresolved. V lost 6 bases and J 8 bases, leaving 10 bases between the germline ends. CDR3 length equals 11 residues. Germline-derived CDR1 and CDR2 are MRHNA and SNTAGT. The CDR3 nucleotides are TGTGCCAGCAGGGACGGAGGAGAAGCTTTCTTT. Encoded protein: CASRDGGEAFF.

The chain recombines TRBV7-9 with TRBJ2-1; D ambiguous. The CDR3 runs 14 residues. Trimming stripped 2 bases from V and 3 bases from J, with 8 bases between. Germline CDR1 SEHNR, CDR2 FQNEAQ (reference sequence). The chain's CDR3 is CASSLSAHYNEQFF. The CDR3 coding sequence is TGTGCCAGCAGCTTAAGCGCGCACTACAATGAGCAGTTCTTC.

This clone was detected only a few times. The CDR3 sequence is CASSFGETQYF. CDR3 bases: TGTGCCAGCAGTTTCGGAGAGACCCAGTACTTC. V usage is TRBV6-5 and J usage is TRBJ2-5; D ambiguous. The germline V and J ends were trimmed by 4 bases and 4 bases, with 4 bases remaining between them. Germline V CDR1 and CDR2: MNHEY, SVGAGI. The CDR3 consists of 11 residues.